This entry features one T cell receptor beta chain sequence. This sample stems from a study of control samples from healthy donors and cancer patients. The CDR3 runs 13 residues. Germline CDR1 and CDR2: SGDLS and YYNGEE. The J segment lost 5 bases and the V segment lost 4 bases, leaving 6 bases of the junction unmatched. This table comes from immunoSEQ multiplex PCR, and its TCRdb copy is limited to in-frame clones, with some not included. The sample consists of about 44,000 clones, around 87% of them appearing once. The chain recombines TRBV9 with TRBJ2-7, with 7 positions matching TRBD1. Sequencing input: PBMCs. The TCR was taken from a woman in her sixties or seventies with lung cancer. The CDR3 bases are TGTGCCAGCAGCCCCGACAGGGAAGACGAGCAGTACTTC. As protein: CASSPDREDEQYF.